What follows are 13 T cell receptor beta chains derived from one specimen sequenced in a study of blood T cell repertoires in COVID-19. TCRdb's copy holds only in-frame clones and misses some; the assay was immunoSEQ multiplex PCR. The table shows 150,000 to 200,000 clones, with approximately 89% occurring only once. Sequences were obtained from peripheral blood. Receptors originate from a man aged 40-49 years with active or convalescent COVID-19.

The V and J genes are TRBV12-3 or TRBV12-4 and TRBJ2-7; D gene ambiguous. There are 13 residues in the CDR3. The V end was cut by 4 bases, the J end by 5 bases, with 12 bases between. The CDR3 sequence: CASSSGFQNEQYF. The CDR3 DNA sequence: TGTGCCAGCAGTTCCGGGTTTCAAAACGAGCAGTACTTC.

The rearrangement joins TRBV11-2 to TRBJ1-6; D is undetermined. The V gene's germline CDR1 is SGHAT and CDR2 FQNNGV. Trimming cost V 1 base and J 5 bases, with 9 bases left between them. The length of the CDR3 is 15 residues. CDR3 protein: CASSLVGSHNSPLHF. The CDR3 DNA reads TGTGCCAGCAGCTTAGTGGGTAGCCATAATTCACCCCTCCACTTT. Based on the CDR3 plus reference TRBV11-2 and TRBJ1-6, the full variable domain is EAGVAQSPRYKIIEKRQSVAFWCNPISGHATLYWYQQILGQGPKLLIQFQNNGVVDDSQLPKDRFSAERLKGVDSTLKIQPAKLEDSAVYLCASSLVGSHNSPLHFGNGTRLTVT.

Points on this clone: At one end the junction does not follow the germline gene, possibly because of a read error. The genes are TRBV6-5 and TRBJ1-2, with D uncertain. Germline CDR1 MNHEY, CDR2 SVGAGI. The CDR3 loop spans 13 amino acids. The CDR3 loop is CASNRGGIYGYTF. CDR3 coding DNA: TGTGCAAGCAATCGGGGTGGGATCTATGGCTACACCTTC.

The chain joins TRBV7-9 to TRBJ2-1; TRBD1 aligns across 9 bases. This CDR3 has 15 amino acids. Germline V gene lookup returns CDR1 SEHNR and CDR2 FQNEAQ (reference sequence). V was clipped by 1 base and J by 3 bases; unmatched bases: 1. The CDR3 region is CASSLGQGGYNEQFF. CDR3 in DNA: TGTGCCAGCAGCTTAGGACAGGGGGGCTACAATGAGCAGTTCTTC.

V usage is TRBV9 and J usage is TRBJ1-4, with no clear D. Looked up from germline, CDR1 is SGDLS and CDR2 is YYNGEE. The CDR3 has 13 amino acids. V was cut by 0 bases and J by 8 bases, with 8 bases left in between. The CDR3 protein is CASSVGPQEKLFF. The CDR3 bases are TGTGCCAGCAGCGTAGGGCCACAGGAAAAACTGTTTTTT.

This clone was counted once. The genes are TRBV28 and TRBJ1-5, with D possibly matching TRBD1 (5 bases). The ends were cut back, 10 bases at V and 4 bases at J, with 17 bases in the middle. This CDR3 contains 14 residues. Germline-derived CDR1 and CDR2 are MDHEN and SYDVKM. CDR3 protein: CATIDSPINQPQHF. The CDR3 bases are TGTGCCACCATAGACAGTCCCATTAATCAGCCCCAGCATTTT.

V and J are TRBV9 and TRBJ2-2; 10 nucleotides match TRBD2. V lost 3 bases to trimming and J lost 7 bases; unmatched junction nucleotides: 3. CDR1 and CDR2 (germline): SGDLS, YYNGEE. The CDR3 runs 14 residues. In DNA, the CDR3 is TGTGCCAGCAGCGCCAGGACTAGCGGCGGGGAGCTGTTTTTT. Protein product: CASSARTSGGELFF. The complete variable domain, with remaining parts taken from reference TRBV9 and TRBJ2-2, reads DSGVTQTPKHLITATGQRVTLRCSPRSGDLSVYWYQQSLDQGLQFLIQYYNGEERAKGNILERFSAQQFPDLHSELNLSSLELGDSALYFCASSARTSGGELFFGEGSRLTVL.

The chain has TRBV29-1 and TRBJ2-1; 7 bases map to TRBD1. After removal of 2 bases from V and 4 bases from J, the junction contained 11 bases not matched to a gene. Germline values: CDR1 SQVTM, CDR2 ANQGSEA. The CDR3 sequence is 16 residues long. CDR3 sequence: CSVEWQEGQDYNEQFF. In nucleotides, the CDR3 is TGCAGCGTTGAATGGCAAGAAGGACAGGATTACAATGAGCAGTTCTTC.

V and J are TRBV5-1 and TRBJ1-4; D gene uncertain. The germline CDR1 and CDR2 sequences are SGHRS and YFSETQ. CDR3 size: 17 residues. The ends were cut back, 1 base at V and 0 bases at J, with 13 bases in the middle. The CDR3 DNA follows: TGCGCCAGCAGCTTGTTTGGGCCTAACCCAACTAATGAAAAACTGTTTTTT. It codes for CASSLFGPNPTNEKLFF.

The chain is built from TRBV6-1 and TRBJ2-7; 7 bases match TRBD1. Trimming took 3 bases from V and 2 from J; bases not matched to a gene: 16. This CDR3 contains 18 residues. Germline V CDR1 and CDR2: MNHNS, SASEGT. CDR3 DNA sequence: TGTGCCAGCAGTGATGGTGTGTCGATTTGGGACAGAGCCTACGAGCAGTACTTC. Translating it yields CASSDGVSIWDRAYEQYF.

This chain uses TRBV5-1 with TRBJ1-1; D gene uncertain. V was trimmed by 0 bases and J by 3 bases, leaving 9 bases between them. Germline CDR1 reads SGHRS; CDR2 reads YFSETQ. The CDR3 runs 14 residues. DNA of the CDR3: TGCGCCAGCAGCTTGGGGGTCGGGGACACTGAAGCTTTCTTT. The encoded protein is CASSLGVGDTEAFF.

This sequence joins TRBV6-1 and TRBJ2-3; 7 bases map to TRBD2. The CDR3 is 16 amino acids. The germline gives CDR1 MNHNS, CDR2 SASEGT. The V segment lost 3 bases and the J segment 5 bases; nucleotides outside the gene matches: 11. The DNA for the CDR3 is TGTGCCAGCAGTGAGACCTTCACCGGGGGGATAGATACGCAGTATTTT. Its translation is CASSETFTGGIDTQYF.

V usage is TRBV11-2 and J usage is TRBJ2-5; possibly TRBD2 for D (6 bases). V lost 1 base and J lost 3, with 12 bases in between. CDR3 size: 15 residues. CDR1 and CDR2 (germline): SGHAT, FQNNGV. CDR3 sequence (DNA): TGTGCCAGCAGCTTAGGGATGGAGGGAAAAGAGACCCAGTACTTC. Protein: CASSLGMEGKETQYF.